The next 28 T cell receptor beta chains were all read from a single sample in a study of PD-1 blockade in mismatch repair-deficient tumors. Profiled with immunoSEQ multiplex PCR; TCRdb holds only in-frame clones, not every one. The sample has about 110,000 clones; over 65% are singletons. The input for sequencing was peripheral blood, taken about 60 weeks after starting pembrolizumab. These receptors all come from an adult with mismatch repair-deficient cancer.

V usage is TRBV7-2 and J usage is TRBJ2-3; D unresolved. Germline V CDR1 and CDR2: SGHTA, FQGNSA. The V end was cut by 6 bases, the J end by 0 bases, with 10 bases between. The CDR3 covers 14 residues. The DNA for the CDR3 is TGTGCCAGCAGGGTATCCCCTAGCACAGATACGCAGTATTTT. Amino acids: CASRVSPSTDTQYF.

The count of this clone is one. The chain carries TRBV7-2 and TRBJ2-2; 10 nucleotides agree with TRBD2. The V and J ends lost 8 bases and 2 bases, in that order; junction bases with no gene match: 2. The CDR3 is 14 amino acids. CDR1 is SGHTA and CDR2 is FQGNSA in the germline V gene. The CDR3 sequence: CASRTSGNTGELFF. DNA of the CDR3: TGTGCCAGCCGGACTAGCGGAAACACCGGGGAGCTGTTTTTT.

This clone showed up just once. V gene TRBV5-1 combines with J gene TRBJ2-5; possibly TRBD1 for D (6 bases). This CDR3 comprises 14 residues. The V end lost 5 bases, the J end lost 5 bases, and 16 bases lay between the germline ends. Germline CDR1 reads SGHRS; CDR2 reads YFSETQ. The CDR3 nucleotides are TGCGCCAGCAGTGTGTCAGGGGTCCGGGAGACCCAGTACTTC. Protein sequence: CASSVSGVRETQYF.

This rearrangement joins TRBV4-2 to TRBJ1-2; tentative D call: TRBD1 (5 bases). The CDR3 totals 15 residues. The germline V and J ends were trimmed by 4 bases and 8 bases, with 20 bases remaining between them. Germline V CDR1 and CDR2: LGHNA, YNFKEQ. CDR3 coding DNA: TGTGCCAGCAGCCCCGGGACGGTGAAACTATGGGGCTACACCTTC. It encodes CASSPGTVKLWGYTF.

The chain employs TRBV4-2 and TRBJ2-7; D might be TRBD2 (6 bases). The germline V gene has CDR1 LGHNA and CDR2 YNFKEQ. V lost 4 bases and J 3 bases, leaving 19 bases between the germline ends. CDR3 length equals 16 residues. CDR3 amino acids: CASSLTMGSGYYEQYF. The CDR3 region has the DNA TGTGCCAGCAGCCTTACTATGGGTAGCGGCTACTACGAGCAGTACTTC.

The chain has TRBV5-1 and TRBJ2-5; 7 bases align to TRBD2. This CDR3 region has 15 residues. CDR1 is SGHRS and CDR2 is YFSETQ in the germline V gene. After removal of 4 bases from V and 1 base from J, the junction contained 7 bases not matched to a gene. CDR3 in DNA: TGCGCCAGCAGCGCCAAACTAGCGCCCCAAGAGACCCAGTACTTC. It encodes CASSAKLAPQETQYF. Together with reference TRBV5-1 and TRBJ2-5, the CDR3 gives the full variable domain: KAGVTQTPRYLIKTRGQQVTLSCSPISGHRSVSWYQQTPGQGLQFLFEYFSETQRNKGNFPGRFSGRQFSNSRSEMNVSTLELGDSALYLCASSAKLAPQETQYFGPGTRLLVL.

Comment on this clone: This specimen includes other DNA sequences encoding the same CDR3. The chain has TRBV7-2 and TRBJ2-1; D perhaps matches TRBD1 (6 bases). Germline loops: CDR1 SGHTA, CDR2 FQGNSA. Trimming left V 5 bases short and J 6 bases short, with 11 bases between. The CDR3 has 13 residues. DNA for the CDR3: TGTGCCAGCAGCCTAAGAGGGGGCAATGAGCAGTTCTTC. Amino acid sequence: CASSLRGGNEQFF.

V and J are TRBV25-1 and TRBJ2-1; 9 bases line up with TRBD2. The CDR3 is 15 amino acids. V shed 3 bases, J shed 4 bases, and the junction held 4 bases outside the gene matches. Germline CDR1 is MGHDK and CDR2 is SYGVNS. The CDR3 bases are TGTGCCAGCAGTGAGCCTAGCGGGATTTACAATGAGCAGTTCTTC. This gives the protein CASSEPSGIYNEQFF. The full variable domain, its missing parts supplied by reference TRBV25-1 and TRBJ2-1, is EADIYQTPRYLVIGTGKKITLECSQTMGHDKMYWYQQDPGMELHLIHYSYGVNSTEKGDLSSESTVSRIRTEHFPLTLESARPSHTSQYLCASSEPSGIYNEQFFGPGTRLTVL.

In this sample, this clone turned up once. This rearrangement joins TRBV5-4 to TRBJ2-7, with 9 bases that match TRBD2. The junction had 10 bases not matched to a gene; V was cut back by 2 bases and J by 1 base. Germline-derived CDR1 and CDR2 are SGHNT and YYREEE (reference sequence). The CDR3 loop spans 17 amino acids. The CDR3 here is CASSFGLAGVLSYEQYF. The CDR3 coding sequence is TGTGCCAGCAGCTTCGGGTTAGCGGGAGTACTTTCCTACGAGCAGTACTTC.

The chain uses TRBV27 and TRBJ2-5; 8 nucleotides line up with TRBD2. Germline V gene data show CDR1 as MNHEY and CDR2 as SMNVEV (reference sequence). CDR3 length: 13 amino acids. The V and J ends lost 5 bases and 7 bases, in that order; junction bases with no gene match: 6. The CDR3 protein is CASSPLAGRTQYF. CDR3 DNA sequence: TGTGCCAGCAGTCCTCTAGCGGGCAGGACCCAGTACTTC.

The rearrangement uses TRBV6-1 and TRBJ1-2; the match to TRBD1 covers 8 bases. Germline assignment: CDR1 MNHNS and CDR2 SASEGT. This CDR3 contains 15 residues. V shed 6 bases, J shed 0 bases, and the junction held 6 bases outside the gene matches. CDR3: CASRDRAEANYGYTF. CDR3 in DNA: TGTGCCAGCAGGGACAGGGCCGAAGCTAACTATGGCTACACCTTC.

This clone was recorded a few times. The rearrangement joins TRBV11-2 to TRBJ1-2; D unresolved. The CDR3 has 12 amino acids. Germline V gene lookup returns CDR1 SGHAT and CDR2 FQNNGV. Trimming left V 1 base short and J 8 bases short, with 8 bases between. In DNA form, the CDR3 reads TGTGCCAGCAGCTTAGTTGGAGAAGGCTACACCTTC. Protein product: CASSLVGEGYTF.

The chain employs TRBV27 and TRBJ2-7; maybe TRBD1 (5 bases). The CDR3 totals 15 residues. Germline V gene sequence: CDR1 MNHEY, CDR2 SMNVEV (reference sequence). V was trimmed by 1 base and J by 0 bases, leaving 10 bases between them. As DNA, the CDR3 is TGTGCCAGCAGTTTATTAAGTCAGGGCTCCTACGAGCAGTACTTC. Its protein is CASSLLSQGSYEQYF.

The chain has TRBV11-2 and TRBJ2-7; 9 nucleotides match TRBD1. J lost 2 bases, V lost 5 bases, and 10 bases had no gene match. CDR1 and CDR2 from the germline V gene are SGHAT and FQNNGV. This CDR3 is built from 16 residues. The CDR3 loop is CASSVTGTGTAYEQYF. CDR3 sequence (DNA): TGTGCCAGCAGCGTAACCGGGACAGGGACCGCCTACGAGCAGTACTTC.

This chain uses TRBV6-6 with TRBJ2-7, with D uncertain. Per the germline V gene, CDR1 is MNHNY and CDR2 is SVGAGI (reference sequence). This CDR3 has 14 residues. The V and J ends lost 6 bases and 4 bases respectively, with 16 bases between them. The CDR3 sequence: CASSPTLDTYEQYF. In DNA form, the CDR3 reads TGTGCCAGCAGCCCTACCCTCGACACGTACGAGCAGTACTTC.

The chain couples TRBV19 to TRBJ1-5; D remains unclear. Trimming removed 2 bases from V and 4 bases from J, with 9 bases in between. Germline CDR1 LNHDA, CDR2 SQIVND (reference sequence). The CDR3 runs 14 residues. CDR3 in DNA: TGTGCCAGTAGTATATTAGGACCTAATCAGCCCCAGCATTTT. Residues: CASSILGPNQPQHF. Looking up the rest from reference TRBV19 and TRBJ1-5 gives the full variable domain: DGGITQSPKYLFRKEGQNVTLSCEQNLNHDAMYWYRQDPGQGLRLIYYSQIVNDFQKGDIAEGYSVSREKKESFPLTVTSAQKNPTAFYLCASSILGPNQPQHFGDGTRLSIL.

This clone has a handful of counts. The V gene is TRBV15, the J gene TRBJ2-5; D gene unclear. Trimming stripped 0 bases from V and 1 base from J, with 9 bases between. CDR1 and CDR2 from the germline V gene are LNHNV and YYDKDF (reference sequence). CDR3 size: 15 residues. The CDR3 DNA reads TGTGCCACCAGCAGAGATAAAGGCAGCCAAGAGACCCAGTACTTC. This encodes CATSRDKGSQETQYF. Based on the CDR3 plus reference TRBV15 and TRBJ2-5, the full variable domain is DAMVIQNPRYQVTQFGKPVTLSCSQTLNHNVMYWYQQKSSQAPKLLFHYYDKDFNNEADTPDNFQSRRPNTSFCFLDIRSPGLGDTAMYLCATSRDKGSQETQYFGPGTRLLVL.

This clone was picked up a small number of times. The genes are TRBV29-1 and TRBJ1-3, with unresolved D. The CDR3 covers 12 residues. Germline V gives CDR1 SQVTM, CDR2 ANQGSEA. Trimming took off 7 bases at V and 0 bases at J, with 7 bases between the two ends. The CDR3 DNA sequence: TGCAGCGCGACCCTCTCTGGAAACACCATATATTTT. The encoded protein is CSATLSGNTIYF.

The CDR3 reads CASSWTPQGNYGYTF. Written as DNA, the CDR3 is TGTGCCAGCAGCTGGACTCCACAGGGTAACTATGGCTACACCTTC. The chain combines TRBV5-4 with TRBJ1-2, with D perhaps TRBD1 (6 bases). CDR1 SGHNT and CDR2 YYREEE come from the germline V gene (reference sequence). V lost 3 bases, J lost 1 base, and 13 bases lay in between. The CDR3 is 15 residues long.

The J gene is TRBJ2-3, the V gene TRBV9; 9 nucleotides match TRBD2. The V gene end was trimmed by 0 bases and the J gene end by 2 bases; junction bases not matched to a gene: 10. Germline loops: CDR1 SGDLS, CDR2 YYNGEE. This CDR3 comprises 18 residues. CDR3: CASSVGPGLASFTDTQYF. In DNA, the CDR3 is TGTGCCAGCAGCGTAGGGCCGGGACTAGCCTCGTTCACAGATACGCAGTATTTT.

This chain connects TRBV7-3 to TRBJ1-3, with a tentative D call TRBD1 (5 bases). Germline V lookup: CDR1 SGHTA, CDR2 FQGTGA. Trimming left V 6 bases short and J 0 bases short, with 12 bases between. This CDR3 has 15 amino acids. The CDR3 reads CASRRQSPSGNTIYF. The CDR3 coding sequence is TGTGCCAGCAGACGACAGAGTCCCTCTGGAAACACCATATATTTT.

This clone has only a few counts. The CDR3 reads CASSYDRDNGYTF. In DNA, the CDR3 is TGTGCCAGCAGCTACGACAGGGACAATGGCTACACCTTC. V gene TRBV13 combines with J gene TRBJ1-2; 7 positions agree with TRBD1. Germline CDR1 is PRHDT and CDR2 is FYEKMQ (reference sequence). Trimming took 4 bases from V and 6 from J; bases not matched to a gene: 5. The CDR3 consists of 13 residues.

The CDR3 loop reads CASSNQLGYEQYF. DNA of the CDR3: TGTGCCAGCAGCAACCAGCTGGGGTACGAGCAGTACTTC. The V gene is TRBV5-5, the J gene TRBJ2-7; D gene uncertain. The germline gives CDR1 SGHKS, CDR2 YYEKEE (reference sequence). The CDR3 sequence is 13 residues long. V was cut by 4 bases and J by 4 bases, with 12 bases left in between.

V is TRBV4-1 and J is TRBJ2-2; D not resolved. The CDR3 length is 14 residues. Germline V lookup: CDR1 MGHRA, CDR2 YSYEKL. V lost 2 bases to trimming and J lost 6 bases, with 10 bases between them. CDR3 DNA sequence: TGCGCCAGCAGCCAACCCTACGGCTCCGGGGAGCTGTTTTTT. It specifies CASSQPYGSGELFF.

The V gene is TRBV13, the J gene TRBJ1-1; no clear D. V was trimmed by 8 bases and J by 1 base, leaving 14 bases between them. The CDR3 is 14 amino acids. CDR1 is PRHDT and CDR2 is FYEKMQ in the germline V gene (reference sequence). In nucleotides, the CDR3 is TGTGCCAGCGGGCTTAGTGGCAAGAACACTGAAGCTTTCTTT. This codes for CASGLSGKNTEAFF.

The chain carries TRBV6-5 and TRBJ1-1; D is undetermined. This CDR3 spans 13 amino acids. Between the trimmed V and J ends, which lost 6 bases and 1 base, there was a span of 9 bases. From germline, CDR1 is MNHEY and CDR2 SVGAGI. CDR3 sequence (DNA): TGTGCCAGCAGCTGGACCCCGAACACTGAAGCTTTCTTT. Protein sequence: CASSWTPNTEAFF.

This clone appeared a single time. V is TRBV7-3 and J is TRBJ2-3, with TRBD2 identical over 10 bases. Germline CDR1 reads SGHTA; CDR2 reads FQGTGA. The CDR3 spans 16 residues. V lost 5 bases to trimming and J lost 1 base; unmatched junction nucleotides: 6. The CDR3 coding sequence is TGTGCCAGCAGCCGCTCCGGGACTAGCGGCACAGATACGCAGTATTTT. Translation gives CASSRSGTSGTDTQYF.

The gene calls are TRBV4-2 and TRBJ1-5; a weak D match, TRBD1 (5 bases). The V gene lost 5 bases and the J gene lost 8 bases, with 13 bases spanning the gap. The germline V gene encodes CDR1 LGHNA and CDR2 YNFKEQ. This CDR3 comprises 13 residues. This CDR3 is CASSTGTSKPQHF. DNA of the CDR3: TGTGCCAGCAGCACCGGGACGTCTAAGCCCCAGCATTTT.